This TCR beta chain comes out of a study of blood T cells in healthy people across ages (dated by TCRdb to between 2014 and 2017). Describing the broader study: In model experiments, roughly one uniquely barcoded TCR beta cDNA molecule per two T cells was captured by template switching. Using deep sequencing normalized with unique cDNA molecular identifiers, the study measured how TCR beta repertoire diversity changes with age. Four age groups were formed from the donors: young (average approximately 15 years), middle-aged (less than 40), aged (about 68) and long-lived (82). To avoid experimental bias, donors of different ages were spread randomly across the sequencing lanes. The study analyzed two additional independent replicas of 1 million unique cDNA reads from the same blood draw for two donors, one aged 18 to 29 and one aged 80 or older.

Results the study describes overall, beyond this receptor: Since profiling was done on bulk unsorted PBMCs, naive and antigen-experienced compartments could not be conclusively compared. Donor CMV infection status was unknown, potentially confounding age-related changes in expanded clonotypes. Estimates of total diversity from one million sequenced T cells were regarded as lower bounds and underestimates. Observed TCR beta diversity correlated strongly with the percentage of naive T cells measured by flow cytometry. Compared with the aged group, the long-lived group had more naive CD4+ T cells, fewer expanded clones and increased TCR diversity, suggesting age selection. Observed TCR beta diversity per million T cells fell roughly linearly with age, and a significant reduction was already apparent by age roughly 41.

The sample holds a few counts of this clonotype. What antigen it recognizes has not been identified. No base qualities exist here, and no much larger clone lies one base off it. Library generation was performed with 5' RACE. Instrument on record: Illumina HiSeq 2500. The second PCR ran for roughly 6 to 11 cycles and used a J-beta primer mix along with a sample-barcoded 5' primer. Each TCR beta cDNA molecule received a unique molecular identifier from a template-switch 5' adaptor carrying 12 random nucleotides. Each sample yielded at least 3 million CDR3-containing paired-end reads. The Mint cDNA synthesis kit, primed by a TRBC-specific oligonucleotide, was used to synthesize first-strand cDNA from all RNA. Following uracil-DNA glycosylase treatment, all cDNA underwent a first 18-cycle PCR with the universal primers M1SS and BC2_uni_R. The study's own analysis went as follows. For normalization, 1 million high-quality reads were randomly selected from each sample, with every read carrying a distinct molecular identifier. Instead of being binned into consensus sequences, reads that shared molecular identifiers were thrown out. CDR3 identification, clonotype clustering and error correction used MiTCR with a Q25 quality threshold and the strictest error-elimination algorithm. A nonparametric unseen species model using Euler transformation provided a lower-bound estimate of total TCR beta diversity. TCRdb ran its own pipeline on the public reads, namely fastp trimming at Q25 and MiXCR clone calling, and kept in-frame beta chains. Under each unique CDR3 protein, matching rows form one entry showing the most common genes and DNA. The V and J calls here are based on TCRdb, not the publication. The sample includes roughly 1.7 million distinct CDR3 sequences, with roughly a third observed a single time. The ten largest account for around 11% of the sample.

Donors were under 40 systemically healthy Caucasian individuals from Russia aged roughly 6 to 90 years. Each donor gave about 9.7 milliliters of peripheral blood, drawn into EDTA-treated Vacutainer tubes. PBMCs were isolated by Ficoll-Paque density-gradient centrifugation, with at least 7 million obtained per sample. Trizol reagent was used to extract total RNA from the PBMCs, yielding at least 5 micrograms per sample. For every donor, an aliquot of PBMCs went through flow cytometry to measure the percentages of naive CD45RAhigh/CD27high T cells. V is clipped by 2 bases and J by 0 bases, and the sequence between their germline boundaries is 11 bases long. The CDR3 measures 15 amino acids from cysteine to phenylalanine. Only the CDR3 part of the read is kept: 45 bases, read in frame from the first base. The germline V gene encodes CDR1 DFQATT and CDR2 SNEGSKA (reference sequence).

Sequencing input: blood. The V and J segments used are TRBV20-1 and TRBJ2-1; 6 matching bases give a weak D call of TRBD1. The receptor was derived from a woman between 25 and 40 years old in good health. The CDR3 region: CSARSRTVSYNEQFF. Read as DNA, the sequence is TGCAGTGCTAGATCCAGGACAGTCTCCTACAATGAGCAGTTCTTC.